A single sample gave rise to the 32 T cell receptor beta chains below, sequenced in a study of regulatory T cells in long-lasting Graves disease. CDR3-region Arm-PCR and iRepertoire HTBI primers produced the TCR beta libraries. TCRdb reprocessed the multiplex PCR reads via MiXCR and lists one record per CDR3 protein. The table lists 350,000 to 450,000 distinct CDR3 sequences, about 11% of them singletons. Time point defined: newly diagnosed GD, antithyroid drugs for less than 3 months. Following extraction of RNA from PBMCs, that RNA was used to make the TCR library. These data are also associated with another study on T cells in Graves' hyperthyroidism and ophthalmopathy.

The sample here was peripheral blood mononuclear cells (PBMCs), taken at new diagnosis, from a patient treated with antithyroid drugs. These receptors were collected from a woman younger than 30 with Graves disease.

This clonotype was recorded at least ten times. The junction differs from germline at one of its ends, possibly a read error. The CDR3 loop reads CASGETRSLEQYF. In DNA, the CDR3 is TGTGCCAGCGGTGAGACTAGGTCTCTCGAGCAGTACTTC. The genes are TRBV2 and TRBJ2-7; possible D gene TRBD2, 6 bases. CDR3 length equals 13 residues. Looked up from germline, CDR1 is SNHLY and CDR2 is FYNNEI.

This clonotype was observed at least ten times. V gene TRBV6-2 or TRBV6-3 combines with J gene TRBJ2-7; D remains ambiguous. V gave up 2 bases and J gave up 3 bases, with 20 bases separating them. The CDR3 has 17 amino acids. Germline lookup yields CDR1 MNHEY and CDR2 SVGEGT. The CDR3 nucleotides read TGTGCCAGCAGTTACCCCTCAGGTCCGGGTACACGCTACGAGCAGTACTTC. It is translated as CASSYPSGPGTRYEQYF.

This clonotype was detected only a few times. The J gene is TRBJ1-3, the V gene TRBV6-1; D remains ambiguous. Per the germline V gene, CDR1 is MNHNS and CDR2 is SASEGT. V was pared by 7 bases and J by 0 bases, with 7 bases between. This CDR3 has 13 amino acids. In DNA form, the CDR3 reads TGTGCCAGCATGGAGAGCTCTGGAAACACCATATATTTT. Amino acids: CASMESSGNTIYF.

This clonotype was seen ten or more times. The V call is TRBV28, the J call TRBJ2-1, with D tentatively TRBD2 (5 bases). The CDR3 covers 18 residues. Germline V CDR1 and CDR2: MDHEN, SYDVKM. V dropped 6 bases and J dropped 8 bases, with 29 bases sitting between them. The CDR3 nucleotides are TGTGCCAGCAGCCAGAATGCCCTCCGAGGGTCCTCTTACGATGAGCAGTTCTTC. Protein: CASSQNALRGSSYDEQFF.

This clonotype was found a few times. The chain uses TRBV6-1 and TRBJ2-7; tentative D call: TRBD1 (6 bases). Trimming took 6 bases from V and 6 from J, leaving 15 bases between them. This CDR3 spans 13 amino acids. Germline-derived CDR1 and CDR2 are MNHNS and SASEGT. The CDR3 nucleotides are TGTGCCAGCAGCGGGGACAATCGGCTCGAGCAGTACGTC. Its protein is CASSGDNRLEQYV.

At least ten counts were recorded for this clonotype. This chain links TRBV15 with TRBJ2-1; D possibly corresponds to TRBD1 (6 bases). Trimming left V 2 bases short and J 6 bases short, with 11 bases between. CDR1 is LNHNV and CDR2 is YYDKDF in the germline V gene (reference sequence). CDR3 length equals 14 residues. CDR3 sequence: CATSRTGQINEQFF. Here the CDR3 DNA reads TGTGCCACCAGCAGAACCGGACAGATCAATGAGCAGTTCTTC.

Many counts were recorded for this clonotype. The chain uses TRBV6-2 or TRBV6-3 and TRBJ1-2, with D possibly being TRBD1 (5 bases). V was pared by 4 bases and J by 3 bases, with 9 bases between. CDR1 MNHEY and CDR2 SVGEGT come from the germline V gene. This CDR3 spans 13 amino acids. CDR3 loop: CASSSRVHYGYTF. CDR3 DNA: TGTGCCAGCAGTTCCAGGGTTCACTATGGCTACACCTTC.

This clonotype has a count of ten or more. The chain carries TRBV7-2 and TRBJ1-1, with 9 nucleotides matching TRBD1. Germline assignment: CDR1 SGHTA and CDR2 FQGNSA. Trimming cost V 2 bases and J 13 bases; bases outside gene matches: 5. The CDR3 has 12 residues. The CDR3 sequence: CASSLRRQGVFF. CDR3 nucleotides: TGTGCCAGCAGCTTACGGCGACAGGGGGTTTTCTTT. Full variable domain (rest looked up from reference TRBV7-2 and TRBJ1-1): GAGVSQSPSNKVTEKGKDVELRCDPISGHTALYWYRQSLGQGLEFLIYFQGNSAPDKSGLPSDRFSAERTGGSVSTLTIQRTQQEDSAVYLCASSLRRQGVFFGQGTRLTVV.

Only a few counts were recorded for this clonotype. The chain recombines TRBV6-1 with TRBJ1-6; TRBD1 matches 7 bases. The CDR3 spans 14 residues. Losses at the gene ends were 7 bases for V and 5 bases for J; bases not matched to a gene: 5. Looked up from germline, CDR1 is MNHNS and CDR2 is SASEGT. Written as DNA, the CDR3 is TGTGCCAGCACGTTAGACAGGGATAATTCACCCCTCCACTTT. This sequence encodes CASTLDRDNSPLHF.

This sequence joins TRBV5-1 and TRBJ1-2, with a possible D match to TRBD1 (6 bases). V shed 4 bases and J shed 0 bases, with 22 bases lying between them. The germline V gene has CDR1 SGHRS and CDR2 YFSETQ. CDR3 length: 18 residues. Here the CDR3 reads CASSLGRAVDSTNYGYTF. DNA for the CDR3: TGCGCCAGCAGCCTGGGGCGGGCCGTGGACAGCACTAACTATGGCTACACCTTC.

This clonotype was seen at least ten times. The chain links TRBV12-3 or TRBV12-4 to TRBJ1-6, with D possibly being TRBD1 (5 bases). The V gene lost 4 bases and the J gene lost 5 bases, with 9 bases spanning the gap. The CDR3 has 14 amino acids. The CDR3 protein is CASSSWDHNSPLHF. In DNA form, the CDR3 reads TGTGCCAGCAGTTCTTGGGACCATAATTCACCCCTCCACTTT.

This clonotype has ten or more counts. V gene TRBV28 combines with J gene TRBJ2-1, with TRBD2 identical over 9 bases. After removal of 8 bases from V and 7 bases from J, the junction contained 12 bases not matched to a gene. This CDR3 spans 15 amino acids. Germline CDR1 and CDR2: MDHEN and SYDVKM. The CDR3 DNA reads TGTGCCAGCCAATATAGCGGGAGCCCATGGAATGAGCAGTTCTTC. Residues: CASQYSGSPWNEQFF.

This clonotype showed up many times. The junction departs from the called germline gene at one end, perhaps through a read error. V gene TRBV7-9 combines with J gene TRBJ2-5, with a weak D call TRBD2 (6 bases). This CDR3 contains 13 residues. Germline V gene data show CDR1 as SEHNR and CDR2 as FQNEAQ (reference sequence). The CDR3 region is CASSPGVGETQYF. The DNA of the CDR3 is TGCGCCAGCAGCCCGGGGGTCGGAGAGACCCAGTACTTC.

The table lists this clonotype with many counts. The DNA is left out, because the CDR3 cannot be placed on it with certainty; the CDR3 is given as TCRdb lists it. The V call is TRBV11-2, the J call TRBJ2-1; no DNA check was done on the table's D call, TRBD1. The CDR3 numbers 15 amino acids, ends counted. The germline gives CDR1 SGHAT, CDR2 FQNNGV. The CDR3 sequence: CASSPYWGRGTSSFF.

The CDR3 reads CANSRGGSYEQYV. The DNA of the CDR3 is TGCGCCAACTCGCGCGGGGGCTCCTACGAGCAGTACGTC. The chain links TRBV5-1 to TRBJ2-7; 7 nucleotides align to TRBD2. J was trimmed by 0 bases and V by 9 bases; bases with no gene match: 6. The CDR3 sequence is 13 residues long. Germline-derived CDR1 and CDR2 are SGHRS and YFSETQ.

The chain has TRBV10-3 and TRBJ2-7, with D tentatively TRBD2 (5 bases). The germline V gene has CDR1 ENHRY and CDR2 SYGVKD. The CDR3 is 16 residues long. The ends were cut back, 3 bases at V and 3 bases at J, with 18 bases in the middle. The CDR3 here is CAISDPSTASLYEQYF. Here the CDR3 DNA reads TGTGCCATCAGTGACCCCTCAACGGCTAGCCTCTACGAGCAGTACTTC.

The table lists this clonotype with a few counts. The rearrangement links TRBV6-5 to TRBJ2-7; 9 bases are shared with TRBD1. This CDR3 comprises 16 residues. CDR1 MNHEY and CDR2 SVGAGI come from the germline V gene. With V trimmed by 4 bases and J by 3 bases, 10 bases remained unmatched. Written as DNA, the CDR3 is TGTGCCAGCAGTTCCCCGGACAGGGGAGACTTCTACGAGCAGTACGTC. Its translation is CASSSPDRGDFYEQYV.

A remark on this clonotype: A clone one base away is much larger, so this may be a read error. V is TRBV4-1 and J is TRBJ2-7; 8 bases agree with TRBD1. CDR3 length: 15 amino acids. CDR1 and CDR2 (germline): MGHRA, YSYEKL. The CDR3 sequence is CASSQDMGQANERYF. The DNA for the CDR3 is TGCGCCAGCAGCCAAGATATGGGACAGGCGAACGAGCGGTACTTC.

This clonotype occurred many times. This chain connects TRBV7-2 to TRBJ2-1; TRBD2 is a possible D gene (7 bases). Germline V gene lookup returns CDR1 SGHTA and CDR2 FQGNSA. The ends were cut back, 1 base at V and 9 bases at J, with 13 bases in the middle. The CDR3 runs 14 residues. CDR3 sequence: CASSLVGEGVEQFF. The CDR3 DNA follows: TGTGCCAGCAGCTTAGTTGGGGAGGGGGTTGAGCAGTTCTTC. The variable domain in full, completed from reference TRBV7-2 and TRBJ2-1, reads GAGVSQSPSNKVTEKGKDVELRCDPISGHTALYWYRQSLGQGLEFLIYFQGNSAPDKSGLPSDRFSAERTGGSVSTLTIQRTQQEDSAVYLCASSLVGEGVEQFFGPGTRLTVL.

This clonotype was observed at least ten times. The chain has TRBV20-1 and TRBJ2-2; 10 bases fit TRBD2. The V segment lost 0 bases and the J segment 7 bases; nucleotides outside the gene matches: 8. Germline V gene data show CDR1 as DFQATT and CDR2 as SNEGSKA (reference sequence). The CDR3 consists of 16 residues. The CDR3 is CSARDGLAGDLGELFF. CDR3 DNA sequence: TGCAGTGCTAGAGATGGGCTAGCGGGAGACCTCGGGGAGCTGTTTTTT.

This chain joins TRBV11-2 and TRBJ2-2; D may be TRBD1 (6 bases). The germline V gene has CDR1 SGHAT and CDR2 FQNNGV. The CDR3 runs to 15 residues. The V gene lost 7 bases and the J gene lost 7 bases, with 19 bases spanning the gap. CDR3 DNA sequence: TGTGCCAGCACCACAGGGTATAGATTCGGCGGGGAGCTGTTTTTT. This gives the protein CASTTGYRFGGELFF.

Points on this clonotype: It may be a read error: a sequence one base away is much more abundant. The CDR3 region is CASRPYEKLFF. The DNA for the CDR3 is TGTGCCAGCAGGCCCTATGAAAAACTGTTTTTT. The gene calls are TRBV12-3 or TRBV12-4 and TRBJ1-4; unclear D gene. V lost 6 bases, J lost 6 bases, and 5 bases lay in between. CDR3 length: 11 residues.

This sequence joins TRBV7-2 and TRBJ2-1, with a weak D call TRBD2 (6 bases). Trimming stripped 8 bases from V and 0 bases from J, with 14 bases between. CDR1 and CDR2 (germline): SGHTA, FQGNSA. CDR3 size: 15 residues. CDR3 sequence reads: CASCRERSSYNEQFF. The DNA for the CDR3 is TGTGCCAGCTGCCGGGAGCGTAGCTCCTACAATGAGCAGTTCTTC.

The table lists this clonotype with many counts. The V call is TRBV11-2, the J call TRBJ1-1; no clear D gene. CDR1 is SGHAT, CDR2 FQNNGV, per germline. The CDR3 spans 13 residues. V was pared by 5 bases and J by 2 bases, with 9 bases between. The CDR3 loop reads CASSELINTEAFF. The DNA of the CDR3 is TGTGCCAGCAGCGAACTTATTAACACTGAAGCTTTCTTT.

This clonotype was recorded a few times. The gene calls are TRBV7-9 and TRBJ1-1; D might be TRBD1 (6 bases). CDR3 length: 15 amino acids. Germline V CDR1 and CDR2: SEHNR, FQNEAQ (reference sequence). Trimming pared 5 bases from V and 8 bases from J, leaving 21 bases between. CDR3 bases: TGTGCCAGCAGCCCCCTTCCCCCCAGGGGTAAAGAAGCTTTCTTT. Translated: CASSPLPPRGKEAFF.

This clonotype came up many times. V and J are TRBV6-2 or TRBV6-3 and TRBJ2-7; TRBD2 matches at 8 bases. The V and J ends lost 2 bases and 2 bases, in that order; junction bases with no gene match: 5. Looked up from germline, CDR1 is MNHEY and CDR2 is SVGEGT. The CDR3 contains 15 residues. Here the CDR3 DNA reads TGTGCCAGCAGTTACGAGCCGGGAGGGGCCTACGAGCAGTACTTC. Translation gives CASSYEPGGAYEQYF.

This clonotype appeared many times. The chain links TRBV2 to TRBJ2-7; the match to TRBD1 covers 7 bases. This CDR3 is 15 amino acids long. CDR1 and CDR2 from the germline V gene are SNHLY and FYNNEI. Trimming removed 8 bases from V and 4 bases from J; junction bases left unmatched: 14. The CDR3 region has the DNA TGTGCCAGCCTTGATAAGGGACAGATACTTTACGAGCAGTACGTC. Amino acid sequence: CASLDKGQILYEQYV.

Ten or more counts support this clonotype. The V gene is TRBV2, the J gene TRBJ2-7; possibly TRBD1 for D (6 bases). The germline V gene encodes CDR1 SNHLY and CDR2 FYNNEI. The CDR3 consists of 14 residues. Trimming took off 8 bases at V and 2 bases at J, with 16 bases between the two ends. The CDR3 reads CASGGRGTPYEQYF. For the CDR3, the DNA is TGTGCCAGCGGAGGCAGGGGCACCCCCTACGAGCAGTACTTC.

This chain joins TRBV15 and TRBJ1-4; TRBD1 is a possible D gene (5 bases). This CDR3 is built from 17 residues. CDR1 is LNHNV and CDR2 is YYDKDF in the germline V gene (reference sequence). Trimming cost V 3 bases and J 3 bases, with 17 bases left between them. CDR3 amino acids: CATSRDLGVTPNEKLFF. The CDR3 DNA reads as TGTGCCACCAGCAGGGACCTGGGGGTTACACCTAATGAAAAACTGTTTTTT. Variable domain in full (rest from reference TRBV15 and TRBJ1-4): DAMVIQNPRYQVTQFGKPVTLSCSQTLNHNVMYWYQQKSSQAPKLLFHYYDKDFNNEADTPDNFQSRRPNTSFCFLDIRSPGLGDTAMYLCATSRDLGVTPNEKLFFGSGTQLSVL.

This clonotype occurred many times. The CDR3, as DNA: TGTGCCAGCAGCGCACAGGGGAACACTGAAGCTTTCTTT. It codes for CASSAQGNTEAFF. V usage is TRBV9 and J usage is TRBJ1-1, with D perhaps TRBD1 (6 bases). Germline loops: CDR1 SGDLS, CDR2 YYNGEE. The CDR3 consists of 13 residues. V gave up 3 bases and J gave up 1 base, with 7 bases separating them.

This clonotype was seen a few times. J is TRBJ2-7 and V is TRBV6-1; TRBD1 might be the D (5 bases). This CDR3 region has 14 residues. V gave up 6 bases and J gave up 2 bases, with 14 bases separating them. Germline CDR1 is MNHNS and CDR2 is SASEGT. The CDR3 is CASSRRTTTYEQYV. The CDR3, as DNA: TGTGCCAGCAGCCGTAGGACAACTACCTACGAGCAGTACGTC.

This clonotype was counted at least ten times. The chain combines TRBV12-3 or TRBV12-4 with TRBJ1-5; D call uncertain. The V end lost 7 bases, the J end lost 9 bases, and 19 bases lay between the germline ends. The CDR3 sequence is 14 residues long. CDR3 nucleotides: TGTGCCAGCACCATAAGGGCACAGCGACGGCCCCAGCATTTT. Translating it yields CASTIRAQRRPQHF.